The 4 T cell receptor beta chains in this list originate from one sample, sequenced in a study of siplizumab effects on memory and regulatory T cells. Some clones are missing from TCRdb's copy, which holds only in-frame ones; the method was immunoSEQ multiplex PCR. The sample carries 70,000 to 100,000 clones, 96% recorded once. What was sequenced was naive CD4+ T cells sorted from blood. The receptors derive from a human donor in good health.

The chain carries TRBV18 and TRBJ1-1; D remains ambiguous. V lost 2 bases and J lost 1, with 11 bases in between. Germline V gene sequence: CDR1 KGHSH, CDR2 LQKENI. The length of the CDR3 is 15 residues. CDR3 loop: CASSPFVLGNTEAFF. The CDR3 DNA follows: TGTGCCAGCTCACCATTTGTTTTAGGGAACACTGAAGCTTTCTTT.

The gene calls are TRBV6-5 and TRBJ1-2; no reliable D call. CDR3 size: 14 residues. Germline CDR1 MNHEY, CDR2 SVGAGI. V lost 0 bases and J 1 base, leaving 6 bases between the germline ends. CDR3 amino acids: CASSYSFRNYGYTF. The CDR3 DNA reads TGTGCCAGCAGTTACTCGTTCCGTAACTATGGCTACACCTTC.

The chain is built from TRBV9 and TRBJ1-2, with D uncertain. Trimming took 3 bases from V and 7 from J, leaving 13 bases between them. From germline, CDR1 is SGDLS and CDR2 YYNGEE. The CDR3 sequence is 13 residues long. CDR3 loop: CASSADEAIGYTF. DNA of the CDR3: TGTGCCAGCAGCGCCGACGAGGCGATTGGCTACACCTTC.

The gene calls are TRBV6-1 and TRBJ2-7, with 7 bases lining up with TRBD1. V lost 2 bases, J lost 4 bases, and 8 bases stayed unmatched. This CDR3 has 15 residues. CDR1 and CDR2 from the germline V gene are MNHNS and SASEGT. In DNA form, the CDR3 reads TGTGCCAGCAGTGAATACCCGACAGGGATGTACGAGCAGTACTTC. Protein: CASSEYPTGMYEQYF.